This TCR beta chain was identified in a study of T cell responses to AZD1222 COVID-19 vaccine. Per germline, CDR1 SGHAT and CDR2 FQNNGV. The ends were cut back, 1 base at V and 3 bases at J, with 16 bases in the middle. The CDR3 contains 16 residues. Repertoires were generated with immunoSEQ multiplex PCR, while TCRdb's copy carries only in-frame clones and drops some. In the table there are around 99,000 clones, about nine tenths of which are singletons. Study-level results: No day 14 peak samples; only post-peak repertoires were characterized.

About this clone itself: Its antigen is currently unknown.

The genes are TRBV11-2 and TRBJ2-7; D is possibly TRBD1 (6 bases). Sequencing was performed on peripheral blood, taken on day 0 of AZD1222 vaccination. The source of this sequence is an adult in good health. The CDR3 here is CASSLVGAGSYYEQYF. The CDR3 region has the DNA TGTGCCAGCAGCTTAGTGGGGGCAGGATCGTACTACGAGCAGTACTTC.